This paragraph reports one TCR beta chain. Its antigen is not identified. PCR primers comprised 60 Vbeta and 13 Jbeta primers. Assay: immunoSEQ multiplex PCR; the TCRdb copy retains only in-frame clones and omits some. The profile shows approximately 170,000 clones, about 85% of them singletons. This specimen comes from a study of cytomegalovirus exposure and HLA in healthy donors. General study points: The authors enumerated 150 to 200 TCR beta chains as linked to cytomegalovirus.

The sample comprised PBMCs. This receptor was obtained from a woman aged 45 to 65 in good health and CMV-seropositive.

The CDR3 region is CASSWTGTPGELFF. In nucleotides, the CDR3 is TGTGCCAGCAGTTGGACAGGGACCCCCGGGGAGCTGTTTTTT. The chain couples TRBV2 to TRBJ2-2; 8 positions match TRBD1. Trimming at V came to 5 bases and at J to 6 bases, leaving 5 bases not matched to a gene. The CDR3 is 14 amino acids. Germline V CDR1 and CDR2: SNHLY, FYNNEI.